These T cell receptor beta chains were read from a single sample in a study of T-cell memory formation after mild COVID-19. Each CDR3 protein gets one entry after TCRdb re-called the 5' RACE reads with MiXCR. This table holds 530,000 or so distinct CDR3 sequences, about 18% found once. Sample: PBMCs or a T cell subset sorted from them (not recorded which). The receptor source for this set is an adult woman who had mild COVID-19 (a few samples of this study predate the infection). Cell type and time point are not known. Each CDR3 is given with its conserved first and last residue. The D gene is left open where the match is weak. Clone size, where shown, is once, few, many, or a class for clones that have expanded.

NA | TRBJ2-2 | TRBV7-2 | NA | CASSLVSRSNTGELFF | TGTGCCAGCAGCTTAGTAAGCAGGTCGAACACCGGGGAGCTGTTTTTT
NA | TRBJ2-7 | TRBV12-3/TRBV12-4 | TRBD2 | CASSSRLAGRYEQYF | TGTGCCAGCAGTTCCCGATTAGCGGGACGCTACGAGCAGTACTTC
few | TRBJ2-1 | TRBV7-2 | TRBD2 | CASSLARRRGGRSEQFF | TGTGCCAGCAGCTTAGCGAGGCGGCGGGGGGGCCGAAGTGAGCAGTTCTTC
few | TRBJ1-1 | TRBV6-5 | NA | CASSYSGGVRTEAFF | TGTGCCAGCAGTTACTCGGGCGGAGTTCGGACTGAAGCTTTCTTT
few | TRBJ1-1 | TRBV5-1 | TRBD1 | CDSADRGLCPLNTEAFF | TGCGACAGCGCCGACAGGGGGCTCTGTCCTTTGAACACTGAAGCTTTCTTT
NA | TRBJ2-7 | TRBV21-1 | NA | CASRQGQGANEQYF | TGTGCCAGCAGACAGGGACAGGGGGCAAACGAGCAGTACTTC
few | TRBJ1-4 | TRBV7-9 | NA | CASFGTEKLFF | TGTGCCAGCTTCGGGACCGAAAAACTGTTTTTT
NA | TRBJ1-3 | TRBV20-1 | TRBD1 | CSAENRGIENTIYF | TGCAGTGCTGAAAACAGGGGAATTGAAAACACCATATATTTT
NA | TRBJ2-1 | TRBV11-2 | TRBD2 | CASSPNLAGGCNEQFF | TGTGCCAGCAGCCCCAATCTAGCGGGGGGCTGCAATGAGCAGTTCTTC
NA | TRBJ1-1 | TRBV5-1 | NA | CASNQIMALGSTEAFF | TGCGCCAGCAACCAGATCATGGCCTTGGGGTCCACTGAAGCTTTCTTT
few | TRBJ1-5 | TRBV20-1 | NA | CSAYSGRGPNQPQHF | TGCAGTGCTTACTCTGGTAGGGGCCCCAATCAGCCCCAGCATTTT
NA | TRBJ1-1 | TRBV10-3 | NA | CAISDIGGNTEAFF | TGTGCCATCAGTGACATCGGGGGGAACACTGAAGCTTTCTTT
NA | TRBJ1-1 | TRBV10-3 | TRBD1 | CAISDSNRGLNTEAFF | TGTGCCATCAGTGATTCGAACAGGGGGCTGAACACTGAAGCTTTCTTT
few | TRBJ2-5 | TRBV5-1 | NA | CASSLALQEETQYF | TGCGCCAGCAGCTTGGCCTTACAGGAAGAGACCCAGTACTTC
NA | TRBJ2-5 | TRBV12-3/TRBV12-4 | TRBD2 | CASSFIWREQETQYF | TGTGCCAGCAGTTTTATATGGCGGGAGCAAGAGACCCAGTACTTC
NA | TRBJ1-2 | TRBV24-1 | NA | CATSDGRNRGYTF | TGTGCCACCAGTGATGGCCGAAACCGGGGCTACACCTTC
NA | TRBJ2-3 | TRBV19 | TRBD2 | CASTSIKGLASTDTQYF | TGTGCCAGTACCAGTATAAAGGGACTAGCTAGCACAGATACGCAGTATTTT
few | TRBJ2-7 | TRBV6-5 | TRBD2 | CASSYDSGASSYEQYF | TGTGCCAGCAGTTACGATAGCGGGGCCTCGTCCTACGAGCAGTACTTC
NA | TRBJ2-1 | TRBV7-9 | TRBD1 | CASSLLGTGLSNEQFF | TGTGCCAGCAGCTTACTCGGGACAGGGTTGAGCAATGAGCAGTTCTTC
NA | TRBJ2-3 | TRBV6-2/TRBV6-3 | TRBD1 | CASNTGGDTQYF | TGTGCCAGCAATACAGGGGGTGATACGCAGTATTTT
NA | TRBJ2-5 | TRBV5-1 | TRBD2 | CASSAGVQETQYF | TGCGCCAGCTCCGCGGGGGTTCAAGAGACCCAGTACTTC
few | TRBJ2-2 | TRBV2 | NA | CASSEEVAPNTGELFF | TGTGCCAGCAGTGAGGAAGTCGCCCCGAACACCGGGGAGCTGTTTTTT
few | TRBJ2-7 | TRBV27 | NA | CASSSRLRASYEQYF | TGTGCCAGCAGTTCTCGGCTGAGGGCTTCCTACGAGCAGTACTTC
NA | TRBJ1-2 | TRBV27 | NA | CASIISGTNLLGYTF | TGTGCCAGCATTATTTCGGGGACCAATCTCTTGGGCTACACCTTC
NA | TRBJ2-3 | TRBV29-1 | NA | CSVGGDKITDTQYF | TGCAGCGTGGGGGGGGACAAAATCACAGATACGCAGTATTTT
few | TRBJ2-5 | TRBV7-2 | TRBD1 | CASSQNRGGETQYF | TGTGCCAGCAGCCAAAACAGGGGCGGTGAGACCCAGTACTTC
many | TRBJ2-1 | TRBV5-5 | TRBD2 | CASSLLAGTYNEQFF | TGTGCCAGCAGCTTACTAGCGGGGACCTACAATGAGCAGTTCTTC
NA | TRBJ2-5 | TRBV7-8 | TRBD2 | CASSRGLAGLQETQYF | TGTGCCAGCAGCCGGGGACTAGCGGGACTCCAAGAGACCCAGTACTTC
few | TRBJ1-5 | TRBV5-1 | NA | CASSFLPGDQPQHF | TGCGCCAGCAGCTTCCTTCCAGGTGACCAGCCCCAGCATTTT
few | TRBJ1-3 | TRBV14 | NA | CASSQFDSLLGNTIYF | TGTGCCAGCAGCCAATTCGACAGCCTCTTGGGAAACACCATATATTTT
NA | TRBJ2-7 | TRBV7-6 | NA | CASSLGGQAYEQYF | TGTGCCAGCAGCTTAGGTGGGCAGGCCTACGAGCAGTACTTC
NA | TRBJ1-5 | TRBV7-8 | NA | CASSQRDSNQPQHF | TGTGCCAGCAGCCAAAGAGATAGCAATCAGCCCCAGCATTTT
many | TRBJ1-1 | TRBV7-8 | NA | CASSLDRGGTEAFF | TGTGCCAGCAGCTTAGATCGGGGAGGCACTGAAGCTTTCTTT
NA | TRBJ2-5 | TRBV20-1 | TRBD1 | CSASGQGTVETQYF | TGCAGTGCATCGGGACAGGGCACTGTGGAGACCCAGTACTTC
NA | TRBJ1-1 | TRBV20-1 | NA | CSARGGTDTEAFF | TGCAGTGCTAGAGGAGGGACGGACACTGAAGCTTTCTTT
few | TRBJ2-3 | TRBV2 | TRBD2 | CASSQASGEDTQYF | TGTGCCAGCAGCCAGGCTAGCGGGGAAGATACGCAGTATTTT
few | TRBJ2-7 | TRBV27 | TRBD2 | CASSPAVAGGVGAYEQYF | TGTGCCAGCAGTCCTGCGGTAGCGGGAGGGGTTGGGGCCTACGAGCAGTACTTC
few | TRBJ2-3 | TRBV7-9 | TRBD2 | CASSYPRGGPTTDTQYF | TGTGCCAGCAGCTATCCACGGGGGGGCCCGACCACAGATACGCAGTATTTT
few | TRBJ2-5 | TRBV5-1 | TRBD2 | CASSTGTSGAETQYF | TGCGCCAGCAGCACGGGGACTAGCGGGGCTGAGACCCAGTACTTC
few | TRBJ1-5 | TRBV19 | NA | CASRLLSNQPQHF | TGTGCCAGTAGACTGCTTAGCAATCAGCCCCAGCATTTT
many | TRBJ2-7 | TRBV5-1 | TRBD1 | CASSPGTGGNYEQYF | TGCGCCAGCAGCCCCGGGACAGGGGGAAACTACGAGCAGTACTTC
NA | TRBJ1-2 | TRBV5-1 | NA | CASSLDTGGGYTF | TGCGCCAGCAGCTTGGACACTGGCGGTGGCTACACCTTC
NA | TRBJ2-7 | TRBV5-6 | TRBD1 | CASSSNRGHEQYF | TGTGCCAGCAGCTCGAACAGGGGCCACGAGCAGTACTTC